This T cell receptor beta chain was sequenced during a study of cytomegalovirus exposure and HLA in healthy donors. The study, taken as a whole, reports: The study assumed roughly uniform donor sequencing depth for presence/absence analyses. In vitro work confirmed that a few CMV-associated chains recognize CMV antigens.

Primers for the PCR totalled 60 Vbeta and 13 Jbeta. Clones were read by immunoSEQ multiplex PCR, and TCRdb kept only the in-frame ones, dropping some. The listing contains 40,000 to 60,000 clones. On this clone itself: Its target is unknown.

Germline trimming cut 5 bases from V and 7 bases from J; bases unmatched to any gene: 7. The CDR3 extends over 15 amino acids. Germline V gene data show CDR1 as MDHEN and CDR2 as SYDVKM. The sequence was collected from a man aged 35 to 55 in good health and CMV-seropositive. Sequencing was performed on PBMCs. The genes are TRBV28 and TRBJ2-3; 12 bases agree with TRBD2. The CDR3 coding sequence is TGTGCCAGCAGTGCGCTAGCGGGGGGGATGAATACGCAGTATTTT. This translates into CASSALAGGMNTQYF.